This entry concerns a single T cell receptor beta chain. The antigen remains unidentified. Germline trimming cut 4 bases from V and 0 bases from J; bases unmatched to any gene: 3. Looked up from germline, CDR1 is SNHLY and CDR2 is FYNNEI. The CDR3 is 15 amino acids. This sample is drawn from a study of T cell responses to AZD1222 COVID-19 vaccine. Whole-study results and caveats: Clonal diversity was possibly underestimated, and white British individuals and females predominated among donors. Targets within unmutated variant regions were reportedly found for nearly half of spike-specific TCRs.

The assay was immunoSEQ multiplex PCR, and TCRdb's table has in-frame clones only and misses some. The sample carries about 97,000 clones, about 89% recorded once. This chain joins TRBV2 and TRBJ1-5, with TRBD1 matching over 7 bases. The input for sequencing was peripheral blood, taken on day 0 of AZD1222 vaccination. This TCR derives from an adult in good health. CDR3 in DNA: TGTGCCAGCAGTGGACAGGGCCTTAGCAATCAGCCCCAGCATTTT. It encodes CASSGQGLSNQPQHF. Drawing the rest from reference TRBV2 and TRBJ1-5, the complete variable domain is EPEVTQTPSHQVTQMGQEVILRCVPISNHLYFYWYRQILGQKVEFLVSFYNNEISEKSEIFDDQFSVERPDGSNFTLKIRSTKLEDSAMYFCASSGQGLSNQPQHFGDGTRLSIL.